This TCR beta chain was identified in a study of T cell responses to AZD1222 COVID-19 vaccine (dated by TCRdb to about 2021). For context, the study as a whole: Because spike-specific TCR depth and breadth did not differ between the two schedules, AZD1222 recipients who got a second dose at roughly 4 weeks were pooled with those who got a second dose at roughly 12 weeks. TCR sequencing was performed for approximately 240 trial participants, of whom roughly 200 were given two doses of AZD1222 and approximately 25 were given two doses of MenACWY control vaccine. Trial participants were enrolled by age into subgroups of 18-55, 56-69 and 70-plus years, and roughly 150, 30 and 60 TCR-sequenced participants, respectively, were included in these subgroups.

The investigation overall reported the following: The vaccine-associated CD4 TCRs covered the entire spike protein, and the dominant responses fell in regions 160-218 and 743-854. Epitopes outside the regions mutated in the B.1.351 and B.1.1.7 variants were reportedly recognized by nearly half of the unique spike-specific TCRs. Most participants were white British and females outnumbered males, and the authors suggested that clonal diversity may have been underestimated. Conclusions about previously exposed vaccinees are limited, since just five or six AZD1222 recipients were seropositive for SARS-CoV-2 at baseline. After two AZD1222 doses, both the breadth and the depth of spike-specific TCRs were significantly higher than at day 0 and than in MenACWY recipients. Because no day 14 peak-response samples were available, the repertoires could be characterized only after the peak T cell response. In the small 56-69-year group, the increase in depth fell short of significance, most likely because of low power.

To note about this clone: Its antigen remains unidentified. The record has no base qualities; no much larger clone is one base away.

From the cysteine through the phenylalanine, the CDR3 covers 12 amino acids. Left in the record is the CDR3 DNA by itself, 36 bases read in frame from the first base. The germline V gene (reference sequence) sets CDR1 to MNHNY and CDR2 to SVGAGI. V sheds 7 bases and J sheds 7 bases, leaving 13 bases between their ends. The time point label here, explained by the study, means: baseline before first vaccination. Samples from vaccinated people were obtained from the UK trials COV001 and COV002, which included a single-blind randomized controlled phase 2/3 trial of AZD1222 (ChAdOx1 nCoV-19) in healthy adults. For TCRbeta chain sequencing, PBMC samples were collected from trial participants at day 0 and at day 28 after the second dose. The CDR3 regions of human TCRbeta chains were analyzed by immunosequencing. The paper's data handling went like this. Repertoire TCRs were matched against a reference library of SARS-CoV-2-specific TCRs generated with the MIRA antigen-specificity platform. Breadth meant the fraction of unique TCRs that were SARS-CoV-2-associated, whereas depth meant the fraction of total T cells that were SARS-CoV-2-associated. Each spike-specific TCR was assigned to its reactive spike region and to a CD4 or CD8 class using the MIRA data. Log10-transformed breadth and depth values were compared by one-way ANOVA with Sidak's multiple comparisons tests. The source is immuneACCESS, and TCRdb retained only in-frame sequences with V and J called. Part of the clones is not carried over; for the studies checked, unresolved V genes explain less than half of this, and the remainder is unexplained. The V and J calls and the clone size are those of that table, but D and trimming were determined from the DNA. This sample has about 150,000 clones in its table, and less than 95% of those were observed once. The ten largest clones take up 1.3% to 1.5% of the sample.

This TCR was sampled from an adult in good health. The chain is assembled from TRBV6-6 and TRBJ1-2; confidence is insufficient to name the D gene. Sequenced here: peripheral blood, sampled on day 0 of AZD1222 vaccination. The CDR3 protein sequence reads: CASIAAVGGYTF. In nucleotides, the sequence is TGTGCCAGCATCGCGGCGGTGGGTGGCTACACCTTC.